The source of this T cell receptor (beta chain) is a study of control samples from healthy donors and cancer patients. Libraries were prepared by immunoSEQ multiplex PCR; TCRdb keeps only in-frame clonotypes and omits some of them. The sample carries roughly 370,000 clones, 75% to 95% recorded once. V dropped 0 bases and J dropped 7; count of bases not matched to a gene: 12. The CDR3 is 17 amino acids. Germline CDR1 is MNHEY and CDR2 is SMNVEV (reference sequence). This TCR was sampled from a middle-aged man with head and neck cancer. This chain uses TRBV27 with TRBJ1-2, with 9 bases that match TRBD1. The sequenced material came from PBMCs. DNA for the CDR3: TGTGCCAGCAGTTTATCCCGTGGGGGACAGGGCTGGGCTGGCTACACCTTC. It yields the protein CASSLSRGGQGWAGYTF.